This entry lists 10 T cell receptor beta chains sequenced from one sample in a study of shared clonotypes between healthy human individuals. Data came from immunoSEQ multiplex PCR; TCRdb stores just in-frame clones and leaves some out. The sample includes millions of clones, around 90% seen only once; the top ten take roughly 0.15%. Sequences were obtained from naive CD4+ T cells sorted from blood. Stated subset: CD45RA+ positively selected. The receptor source for this set is a man younger than 30 in good health.

The chain couples TRBV19 to TRBJ1-1; D possibly corresponds to TRBD1 (6 bases). Germline V CDR1 and CDR2: LNHDA, SQIVND (reference sequence). Trimming left V 5 bases short and J 1 base short, with 11 bases between. This CDR3 spans 14 amino acids. CDR3 nucleotides: TGTGCCAGTAGTGTACGGGGACAGAACACTGAAGCTTTCTTT. Translation: CASSVRGQNTEAFF.

The chain recombines TRBV4-3 with TRBJ2-2; D possibly corresponds to TRBD1 (6 bases). V lost 0 bases and J 3 bases, leaving 11 bases between the germline ends. Germline assignment: CDR1 LGHNA and CDR2 YSLEER. This CDR3 region has 16 residues. This chain's CDR3 is CASSQDPQGYTGELFF. The CDR3 DNA sequence: TGCGCCAGCAGCCAAGATCCCCAGGGGTACACCGGGGAGCTGTTTTTT.

The rearrangement uses TRBV7-9 and TRBJ2-3, with 9 nucleotides matching TRBD1. The CDR3 totals 16 residues. Unmatched junction bases numbered 5, after V lost 3 bases and J lost 1 base. Germline assignment: CDR1 SEHNR and CDR2 FQNEAQ (reference sequence). For the CDR3, the DNA is TGTGCCAGCAGCTTCCTACAGGGGGCTGGCACAGATACGCAGTATTTT. Residues: CASSFLQGAGTDTQYF.

This chain links TRBV7-2 with TRBJ1-1; 9 bases agree with TRBD1. Germline V gene data show CDR1 as SGHTA and CDR2 as FQGNSA. CDR3 length equals 15 residues. Trimming took 2 bases from V and 4 from J; bases not matched to a gene: 5. The DNA for the CDR3 is TGTGCCAGCAGCTTAAACAGGGGGCCTGCCACTGAAGCTTTCTTT. Its protein product is CASSLNRGPATEAFF.

The chain combines TRBV15 with TRBJ1-3; D unresolved. Germline V gives CDR1 LNHNV, CDR2 YYDKDF (reference sequence). The V and J ends lost 0 bases and 0 bases respectively, with 3 bases between them. The CDR3 sequence is 14 residues long. The CDR3 loop is CATSRDLSGNTIYF. The CDR3 DNA follows: TGTGCCACCAGCAGAGATCTCTCTGGAAACACCATATATTTT.

The chain couples TRBV7-9 to TRBJ2-4; 13 bases are shared with TRBD2. The CDR3 runs 17 residues. V trimming: 0 bases; J trimming: 5 bases; junction bases outside the gene matches: 4. From germline, CDR1 is SEHNR and CDR2 FQNEAQ (reference sequence). The chain's CDR3 is CASSLALTSGRENIQYF. DNA for the CDR3: TGTGCCAGCAGCTTAGCGCTTACTAGCGGGAGGGAAAACATTCAGTACTTC. Using reference TRBV7-9 and TRBJ2-4 for the parts outside the CDR3, the full variable domain is DTGVSQNPRHKITKRGQNVTFRCDPISEHNRLYWYRQTLGQGPEFLTYFQNEAQLEKSRLLSDRFSAERPKGSFSTLEIQRTEQGDSAMYLCASSLALTSGRENIQYFGAGTRLSVL.

The rearrangement uses TRBV2 and TRBJ2-3, with a tentative D call TRBD1 (5 bases). The CDR3 extends over 15 amino acids. The V end lost 2 bases, the J end lost 4 bases, and 13 bases lay between the germline ends. The germline CDR1 and CDR2 sequences are SNHLY and FYNNEI. The CDR3 nucleotides are TGTGCCAGCAGTGAACTTTCCCCAGGGCCAGATACGCAGTATTTT. As protein: CASSELSPGPDTQYF.

This clone was counted once. The genes are TRBV6-5 and TRBJ2-5; D not resolved. This CDR3 spans 12 amino acids. V was cut by 6 bases and J by 5 bases, with 10 bases left in between. Germline values: CDR1 MNHEY, CDR2 SVGAGI. Here the CDR3 DNA reads TGTGCCAGCAGCGACGGCAGGGAGACCCAGTACTTC. Residues: CASSDGRETQYF.

The table lists this clone with a few counts. The chain uses TRBV7-6 and TRBJ2-7; D not resolved. Per the germline V gene, CDR1 is SGHVS and CDR2 is FNYEAQ. V lost 1 base to trimming and J lost 6 bases, with 7 bases between them. This CDR3 is built from 12 residues. The CDR3 spells CASSLDGTEQYF. DNA of the CDR3: TGTGCCAGCAGCTTAGATGGCACCGAGCAGTACTTC.

Written as DNA, the CDR3 is TGTGCCAGCAGCTTACCTTCTAGCGGGAGAGGGGCCACCGGGGAGCTGTTTTTT. Its protein product is CASSLPSSGRGATGELFF. V usage is TRBV11-2 and J usage is TRBJ2-2, with 10 bases aligning to TRBD2. J lost 4 bases, V lost 2 bases, and 10 bases had no gene match. CDR1 is SGHAT, CDR2 FQNNGV, per germline. This CDR3 region has 18 residues.